This T cell receptor (beta chain) was recovered during a study of blood T cell repertoires in COVID-19. Produced via immunoSEQ multiplex PCR; TCRdb's table is partial and in-frame only. Of under 150,000 clones listed, more than 70% are singletons. V trimming: 3 bases; J trimming: 11 bases; junction bases outside the gene matches: 9. This CDR3 is 13 amino acids long. Per germline, CDR1 MNHEY and CDR2 SMNVEV (reference sequence). This chain uses TRBV27 with TRBJ2-7; 8 bases are a match to TRBD1. Sequenced sample: peripheral blood. This clonotype originated in a human donor in a cohort sampled during active COVID-19. The CDR3 sequence is CASSFDRGKDEYF. The CDR3 nucleotides read TGTGCCAGCAGTTTCGACAGGGGAAAGGACGAGTACTTC.